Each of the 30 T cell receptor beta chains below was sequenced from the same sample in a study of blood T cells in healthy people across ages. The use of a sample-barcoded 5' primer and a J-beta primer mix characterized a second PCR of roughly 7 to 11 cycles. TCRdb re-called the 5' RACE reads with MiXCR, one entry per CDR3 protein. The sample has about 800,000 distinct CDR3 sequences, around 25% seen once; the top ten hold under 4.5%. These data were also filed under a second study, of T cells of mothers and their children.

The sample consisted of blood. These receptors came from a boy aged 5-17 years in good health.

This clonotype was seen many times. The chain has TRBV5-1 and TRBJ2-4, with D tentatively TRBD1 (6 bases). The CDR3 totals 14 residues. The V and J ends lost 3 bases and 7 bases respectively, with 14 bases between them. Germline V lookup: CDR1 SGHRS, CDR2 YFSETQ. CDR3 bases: TGCGCCAGCAGCTCGTCAGGGGACGGGAACATTCAGTACTTC. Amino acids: CASSSSGDGNIQYF.

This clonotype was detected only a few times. In nucleotides, the CDR3 is TGTGCCAGCAGTTCGGTAGCGGACCAAGAGACCCAGTACTTC. Its protein product is CASSSVADQETQYF. This chain connects TRBV6-2 or TRBV6-3 to TRBJ2-5, with a tentative D call TRBD2 (6 bases). The germline gives CDR1 MNHEY, CDR2 SVGEGT. The CDR3 is made up of 14 amino acids. Deletions cut 4 bases from V and 0 bases from J, with 9 bases between.

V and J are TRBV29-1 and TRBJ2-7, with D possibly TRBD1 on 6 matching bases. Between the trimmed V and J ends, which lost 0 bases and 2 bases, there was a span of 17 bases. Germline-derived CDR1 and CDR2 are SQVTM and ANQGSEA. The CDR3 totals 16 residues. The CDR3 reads CSVEDRGGISPYEQYF. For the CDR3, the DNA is TGCAGCGTTGAAGACCGTGGGGGCATCTCTCCCTACGAGCAGTACTTC.

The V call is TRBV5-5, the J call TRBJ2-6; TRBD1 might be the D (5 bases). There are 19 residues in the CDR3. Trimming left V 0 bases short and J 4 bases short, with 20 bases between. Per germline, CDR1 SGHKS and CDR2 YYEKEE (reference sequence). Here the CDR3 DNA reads TGTGCCAGCAGCTTGGACGGGCAGGGTGGTTCCTCCGGGGCCAACGTCCTGACTTTC. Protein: CASSLDGQGGSSGANVLTF.

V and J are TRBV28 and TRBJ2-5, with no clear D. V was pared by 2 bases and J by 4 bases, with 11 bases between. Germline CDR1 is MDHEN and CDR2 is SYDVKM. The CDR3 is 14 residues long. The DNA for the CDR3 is TGTGCCAGCAGTTTAGAGAGGCCCGGAGAGACCCAGTACTTC. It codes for CASSLERPGETQYF.

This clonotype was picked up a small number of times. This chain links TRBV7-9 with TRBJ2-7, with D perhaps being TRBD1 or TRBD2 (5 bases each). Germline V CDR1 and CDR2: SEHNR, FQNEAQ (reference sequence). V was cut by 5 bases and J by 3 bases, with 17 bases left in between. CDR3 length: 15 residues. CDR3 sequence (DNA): TGTGCCAGCAGCCCCGGGACCGGGCCATACTACGAGCAGTACTTC. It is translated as CASSPGTGPYYEQYF. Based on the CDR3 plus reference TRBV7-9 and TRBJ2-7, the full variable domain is DTGVSQNPRHKITKRGQNVTFRCDPISEHNRLYWYRQTLGQGPEFLTYFQNEAQLEKSRLLSDRFSAERPKGSFSTLEIQRTEQGDSAMYLCASSPGTGPYYEQYFGPGTRLTVT.

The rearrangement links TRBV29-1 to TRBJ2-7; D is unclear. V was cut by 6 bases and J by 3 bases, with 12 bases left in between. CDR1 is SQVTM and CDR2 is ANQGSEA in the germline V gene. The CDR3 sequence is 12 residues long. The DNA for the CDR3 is TGCAGCGTGGACGGCCCAAGCTACGAGCAGTACTTC. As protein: CSVDGPSYEQYF.

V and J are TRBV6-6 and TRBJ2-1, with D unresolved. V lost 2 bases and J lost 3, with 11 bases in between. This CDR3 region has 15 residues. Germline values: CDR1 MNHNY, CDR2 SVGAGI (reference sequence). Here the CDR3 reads CASSYSRADYNEQFF. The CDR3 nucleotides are TGTGCCAGCAGTTACAGCCGGGCGGACTACAATGAGCAGTTCTTC.

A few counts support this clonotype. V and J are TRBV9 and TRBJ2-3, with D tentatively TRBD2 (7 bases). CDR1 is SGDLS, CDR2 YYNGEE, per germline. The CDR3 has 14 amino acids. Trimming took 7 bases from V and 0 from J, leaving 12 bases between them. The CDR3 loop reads CASQRGGSTDTQYF. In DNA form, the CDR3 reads TGTGCCAGCCAAAGGGGGGGTAGCACAGATACGCAGTATTTT.

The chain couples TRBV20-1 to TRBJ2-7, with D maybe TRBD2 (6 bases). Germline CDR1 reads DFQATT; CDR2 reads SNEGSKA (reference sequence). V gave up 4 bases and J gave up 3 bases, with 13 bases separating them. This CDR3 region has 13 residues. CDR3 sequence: CSAMRGVGYEQYF. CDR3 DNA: TGCAGTGCTATGCGCGGGGTAGGCTACGAGCAGTACTTC.

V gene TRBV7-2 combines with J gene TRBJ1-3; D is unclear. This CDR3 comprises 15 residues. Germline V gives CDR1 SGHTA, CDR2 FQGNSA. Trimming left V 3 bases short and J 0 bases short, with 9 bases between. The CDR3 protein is CASSFIRDSGNTIYF. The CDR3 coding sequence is TGTGCCAGCAGCTTTATACGGGACTCTGGAAACACCATATATTTT.

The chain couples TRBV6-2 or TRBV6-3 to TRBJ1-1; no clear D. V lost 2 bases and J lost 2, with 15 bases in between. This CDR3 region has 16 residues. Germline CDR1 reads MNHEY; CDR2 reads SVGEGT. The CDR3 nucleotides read TGTGCCAGCAGTTACCAGCGGAACTCAGGCAACACTGAAGCTTTCTTT. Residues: CASSYQRNSGNTEAFF.

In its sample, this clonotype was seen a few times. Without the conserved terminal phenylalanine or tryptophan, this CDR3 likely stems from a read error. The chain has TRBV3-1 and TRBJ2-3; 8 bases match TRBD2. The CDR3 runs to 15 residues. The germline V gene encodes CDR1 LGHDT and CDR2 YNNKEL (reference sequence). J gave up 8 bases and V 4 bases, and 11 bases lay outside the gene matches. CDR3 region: CASSPVVAGSVTQYL. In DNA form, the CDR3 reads TGTGCCAGCAGCCCCGTGGTAGCGGGGTCGGTTACGCAGTATCTT.

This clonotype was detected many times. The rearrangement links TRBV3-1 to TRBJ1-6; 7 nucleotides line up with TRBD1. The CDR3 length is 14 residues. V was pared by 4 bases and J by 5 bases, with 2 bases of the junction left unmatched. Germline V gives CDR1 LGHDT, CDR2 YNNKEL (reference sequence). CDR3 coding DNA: TGTGCCAGCAGCCCGGGACAGAATAATTCACCCCTCCACTTT. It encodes CASSPGQNNSPLHF.

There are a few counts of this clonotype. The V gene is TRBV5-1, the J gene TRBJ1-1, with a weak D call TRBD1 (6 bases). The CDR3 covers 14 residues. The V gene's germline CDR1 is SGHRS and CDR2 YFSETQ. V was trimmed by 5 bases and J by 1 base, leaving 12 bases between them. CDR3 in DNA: TGCGCCAGCAGTTGGACAGCTGCGAACACTGAAGCTTTCTTT. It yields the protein CASSWTAANTEAFF.

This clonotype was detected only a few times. The CDR3 sequence: CSARRSYNEQFF. The CDR3 DNA sequence: TGCAGTGCTAGGCGTTCTTACAATGAGCAGTTCTTC. V and J are TRBV20-1 and TRBJ2-5; D gene unclear. The J call may be in error: the DNA end matches TRBJ2-1 better. CDR1 and CDR2 (germline): DFQATT, SNEGSKA (reference sequence). This CDR3 spans 12 amino acids.

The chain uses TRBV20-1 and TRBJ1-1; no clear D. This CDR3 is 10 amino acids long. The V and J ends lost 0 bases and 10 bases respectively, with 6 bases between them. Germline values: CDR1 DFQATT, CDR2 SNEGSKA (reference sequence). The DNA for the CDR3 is TGCAGTGCTAGAGATGTAGTAGCTTTCTTT. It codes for CSARDVVAFF.

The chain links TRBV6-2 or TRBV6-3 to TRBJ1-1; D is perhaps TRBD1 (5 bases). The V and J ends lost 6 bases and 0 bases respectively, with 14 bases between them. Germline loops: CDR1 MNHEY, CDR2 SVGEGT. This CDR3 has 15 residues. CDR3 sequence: CASSRRGGMNTEAFF. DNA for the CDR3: TGTGCCAGCAGCCGGCGGGGGGGGATGAACACTGAAGCTTTCTTT.

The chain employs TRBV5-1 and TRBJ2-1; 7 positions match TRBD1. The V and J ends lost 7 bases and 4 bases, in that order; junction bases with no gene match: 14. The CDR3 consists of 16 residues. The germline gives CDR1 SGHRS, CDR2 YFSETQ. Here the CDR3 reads CASQQGNFDRYNEQFF. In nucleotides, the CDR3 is TGCGCCAGCCAACAGGGGAACTTTGACCGATACAATGAGCAGTTCTTC.

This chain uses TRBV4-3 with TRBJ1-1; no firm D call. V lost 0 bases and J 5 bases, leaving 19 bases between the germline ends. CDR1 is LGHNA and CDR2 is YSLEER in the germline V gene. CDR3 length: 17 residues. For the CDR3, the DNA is TGCGCCAGCAGCCAAGATCTGGATTTGGGCGGCAGGACTGAAGCTTTCTTT. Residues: CASSQDLDLGGRTEAFF.

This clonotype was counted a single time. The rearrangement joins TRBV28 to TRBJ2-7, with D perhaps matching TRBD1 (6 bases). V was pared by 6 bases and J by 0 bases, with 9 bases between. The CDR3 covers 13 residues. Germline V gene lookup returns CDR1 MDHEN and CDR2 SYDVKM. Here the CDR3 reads CASRQGYSYEQYF. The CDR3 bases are TGTGCCAGCAGACAGGGTTACTCCTACGAGCAGTACTTC.

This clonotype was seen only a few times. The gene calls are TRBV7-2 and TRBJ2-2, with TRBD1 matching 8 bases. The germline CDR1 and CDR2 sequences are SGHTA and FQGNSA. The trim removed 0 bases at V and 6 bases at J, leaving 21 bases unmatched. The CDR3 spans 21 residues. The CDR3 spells CASSLASPGTGSGWYAGELFF. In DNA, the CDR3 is TGTGCCAGCAGCTTAGCCTCCCCCGGGACAGGAAGCGGCTGGTATGCCGGGGAGCTGTTTTTT.

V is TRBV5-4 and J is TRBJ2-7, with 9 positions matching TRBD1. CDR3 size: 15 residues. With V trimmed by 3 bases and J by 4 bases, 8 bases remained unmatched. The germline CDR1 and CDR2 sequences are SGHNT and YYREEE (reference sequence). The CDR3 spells CASSSRPGQGYEQYF. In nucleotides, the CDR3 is TGTGCCAGCAGCTCGCGGCCGGGACAGGGATACGAGCAGTACTTC. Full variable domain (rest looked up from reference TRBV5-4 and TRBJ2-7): ETGVTQSPTHLIKTRGQQVTLRCSSQSGHNTVSWYQQALGQGPQFIFQYYREEENGRGNFPPRFSGLQFPNYSSELNVNALELDDSALYLCASSSRPGQGYEQYFGPGTRLTVT.

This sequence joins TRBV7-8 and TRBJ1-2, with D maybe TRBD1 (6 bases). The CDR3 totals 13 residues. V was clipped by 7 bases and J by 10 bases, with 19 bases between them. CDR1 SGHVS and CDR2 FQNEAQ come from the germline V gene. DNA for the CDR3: TGTGCCAGCACTATTGGTCGAAACAGGGCCTACACCTTC. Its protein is CASTIGRNRAYTF. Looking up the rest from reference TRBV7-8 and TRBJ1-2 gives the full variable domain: GAGVSQSPRYKVAKRGQDVALRCDPISGHVSLFWYQQALGQGPEFLTYFQNEAQLDKSGLPSDRFFAERPEGSVSTLKIQRTQQEDSAVYLCASTIGRNRAYTFGSGTRLTVV.

The CDR3 loop is CASSQTGRLAKNIQYF. In DNA, the CDR3 is TGTGCCAGCAGCCAGACAGGGCGTTTAGCCAAAAACATTCAGTACTTC. The chain employs TRBV5-6 and TRBJ2-4; TRBD1 agrees at 7 bases. Unmatched junction bases numbered 7, after V lost 4 bases and J lost 0 bases. The CDR3 sequence is 16 residues long. The germline CDR1 and CDR2 sequences are SGHDT and YYEEEE.

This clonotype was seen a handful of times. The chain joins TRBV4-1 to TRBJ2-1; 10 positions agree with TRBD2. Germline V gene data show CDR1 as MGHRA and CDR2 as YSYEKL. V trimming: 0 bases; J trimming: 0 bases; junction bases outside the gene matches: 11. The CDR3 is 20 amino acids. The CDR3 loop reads CASSQEAASGRGGSYNEQFF. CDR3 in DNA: TGCGCCAGCAGCCAAGAGGCGGCTAGCGGGAGAGGAGGCTCCTACAATGAGCAGTTCTTC.

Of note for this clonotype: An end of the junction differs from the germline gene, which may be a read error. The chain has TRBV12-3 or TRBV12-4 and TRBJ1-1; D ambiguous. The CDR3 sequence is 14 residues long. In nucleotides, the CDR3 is TGTGCCAGCAGTTTTAAACGCCGGAACATTGAAGCTTTCTTT. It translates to CASSFKRRNIEAFF.

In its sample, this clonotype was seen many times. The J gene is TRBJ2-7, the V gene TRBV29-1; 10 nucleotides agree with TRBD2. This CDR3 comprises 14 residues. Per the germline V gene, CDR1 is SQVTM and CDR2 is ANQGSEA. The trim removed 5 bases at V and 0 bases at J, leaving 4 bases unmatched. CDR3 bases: TGCAGCGTTCAGCGGGAGGGCCACTCCTACGAGCAGTACTTC. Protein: CSVQREGHSYEQYF.

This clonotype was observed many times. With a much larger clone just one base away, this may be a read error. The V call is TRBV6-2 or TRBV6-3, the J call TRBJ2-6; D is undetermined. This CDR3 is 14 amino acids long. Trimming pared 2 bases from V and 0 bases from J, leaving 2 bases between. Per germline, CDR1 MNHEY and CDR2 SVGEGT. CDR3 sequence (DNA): TGTGCCAGCAGTTACAACTCTGGGGCCAACGTCCTGACTTTC. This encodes CASSYNSGANVLTF.

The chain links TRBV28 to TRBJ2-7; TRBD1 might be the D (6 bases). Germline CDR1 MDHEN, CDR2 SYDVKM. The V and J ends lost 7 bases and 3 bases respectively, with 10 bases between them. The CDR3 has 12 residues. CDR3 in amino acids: CASKDSNYEQYF. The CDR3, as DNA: TGTGCCAGCAAGGACAGTAACTACGAGCAGTACTTC.